Below, 10 T cell receptor beta chains from the same sample are listed, as sequenced in a study of blood T cells in healthy people across ages. The use of a sample-barcoded 5' primer and a J-beta primer mix characterized a second PCR of 7 to 11 cycles. Via MiXCR, TCRdb re-called the 5' RACE reads, giving one row per CDR3 protein. The table lists hundreds of thousands of distinct CDR3 sequences, approximately 60% of them singletons. Source material: blood. The receptors derive from a man aged 35 to 55 in good health.

The chain joins TRBV6-6 to TRBJ2-2, with 10 bases matching TRBD1. V trimming: 0 bases; J trimming: 5 bases; junction bases outside the gene matches: 3. Germline CDR1 is MNHNY and CDR2 is SVGAGI (reference sequence). The CDR3 is 16 amino acids. CDR3 coding DNA: TGTGCCAGCAGTTACTCCGGACAGGGGGTAACCGGGGAGCTGTTTTTT. Protein product: CASSYSGQGVTGELFF.

This clonotype has more than one count but fewer than ten. The chain links TRBV7-9 to TRBJ2-5, with 8 bases lining up with TRBD2. CDR3 length: 14 amino acids. Germline V CDR1 and CDR2: SEHNR, FQNEAQ (reference sequence). Losses at the gene ends were 4 bases for V and 7 bases for J; bases not matched to a gene: 8. The CDR3 bases are TGTGCCAGCAGCTCGAGGGGACTAGGCGGGACCCAGTACTTC. This codes for CASSSRGLGGTQYF.

This clonotype has just one count. The V gene is TRBV20-1, the J gene TRBJ2-4; D is unresolved. The last part of the DNA fits TRBJ2-7 better; the J call may be wrong. In germline, CDR1 is DFQATT, CDR2 SNEGSKA (reference sequence). The CDR3 contains 15 residues. The CDR3 spells CSARMGIAPTYEQYF. CDR3 coding DNA: TGCAGTGCTAGAATGGGGATAGCCCCCACCTACGAGCAGTACTTC.

The chain links TRBV30 to TRBJ2-3; D ambiguous. The CDR3 sequence is 14 residues long. Germline V lookup: CDR1 GTSNPN, CDR2 SVGIG (reference sequence). Trimming took 1 base from V and 2 from J, leaving 10 bases between them. CDR3 amino acids: CAWSEQTSTDTQYF. In nucleotides, the CDR3 is TGTGCCTGGAGTGAACAGACGTCCACAGATACGCAGTATTTT.

This chain joins TRBV7-4 and TRBJ2-7; the D gene could be TRBD1 or TRBD2 (5 bases each). The CDR3 length is 12 residues. CDR1 and CDR2 (germline): SGHVT, SQSDAQ. The V gene lost 9 bases and the J gene lost 2 bases, with 11 bases spanning the gap. CDR3 nucleotides: TGTGCCAGTGGGACGGAAGCCTACGAGCAGTACTTC. Translation gives CASGTEAYEQYF.

In DNA form, the CDR3 reads TGTGCCAGCAGCACACCGGGGGAAAACATTCAGTACTTC. Translating gives CASSTPGENIQYF. This chain uses TRBV2 with TRBJ2-7; D might be TRBD2 (6 bases). With the DNA end fitting TRBJ2-4 better, the J assignment may be wrong. Germline assignment: CDR1 SNHLY and CDR2 FYNNEI. The CDR3 is 13 amino acids.

This chain uses TRBV9 with TRBJ2-5; 7 bases align to TRBD2. V was pared by 4 bases and J by 2 bases, with 8 bases of the junction left unmatched. The germline CDR1 and CDR2 sequences are SGDLS and YYNGEE. The CDR3 sequence is 15 residues long. CDR3 nucleotide sequence: TGTGCCAGCAGCTGGGGGGAGGGGACTCAAGAGACCCAGTACTTC. Translated, it gives CASSWGEGTQETQYF.

This clonotype came up a few times. This chain connects TRBV7-2 to TRBJ2-2; 11 nucleotides line up with TRBD2. The CDR3 contains 16 residues. Germline V gives CDR1 SGHTA, CDR2 FQGNSA. V lost 5 bases to trimming and J lost 3 bases; unmatched junction nucleotides: 5. The CDR3 sequence is CASSPRLAGYTGELFF. In nucleotides, the CDR3 is TGTGCCAGCAGCCCTCGACTAGCGGGGTACACCGGGGAGCTGTTTTTT.

The chain combines TRBV7-2 with TRBJ2-3, with 10 bases fitting TRBD2. The CDR3 is 15 amino acids. With V trimmed by 3 bases and J by 4 bases, 4 bases remained unmatched. Germline values: CDR1 SGHTA, CDR2 FQGNSA. The CDR3 here is CASSFSGRLADTQYF. CDR3 sequence (DNA): TGTGCCAGCAGCTTTAGCGGGAGGTTGGCAGATACGCAGTATTTT.

The chain recombines TRBV4-2 with TRBJ2-2; 7 positions agree with TRBD2. With V trimmed by 0 bases and J by 6 bases, 10 bases remained unmatched. This CDR3 has 17 residues. Germline V lookup: CDR1 LGHNA, CDR2 YNFKEQ. The CDR3 nucleotides read TGTGCCAGCAGCCAAGATTTCGGGGGAGGGCCCCCCGGGGAGCTGTTTTTT. Residues: CASSQDFGGGPPGELFF.